This T cell receptor (beta chain) originates from a study of T cell responses to AZD1222 COVID-19 vaccine. General study findings and limits: White British people made up most donors, females outnumbered males, and clonal diversity was possibly underestimated. With dominance at 160-218 and 743-854, vaccine-associated CD4 TCRs spanned spike. Following two doses of AZD1222, Spike-specific TCR breadth and depth rose. Seropositive AZD1222 recipients at baseline numbered only five to seven.

In germline, CDR1 is MDHEN, CDR2 SYDVKM. The CDR3 covers 14 residues. Germline trimming cut 6 bases from V and 8 bases from J; bases unmatched to any gene: 12. With respect to this clone: Its specificity is not known.

Using immunoSEQ multiplex PCR, the repertoire was profiled, and TCRdb retains in-frame clones only, with some absent. The data hold 70,000 to 100,000 clones, with 70% to 90% observed a single time. The rearrangement joins TRBV28 to TRBJ1-2; 7 nucleotides match TRBD1. The source of this sequence is an adult who received the AZD1222 COVID-19 vaccine. The sample in question was peripheral blood, obtained 28 days after the second AZD1222 dose. Written as DNA, the CDR3 is TGTGCCAGCAGGACGGGACAGAGGGCTCAAGGCTACACCTTC. It translates to CASRTGQRAQGYTF.